This T cell receptor beta chain was retrieved from a study of early T cells in non-severe SARS-CoV-2 infection. About the research overall: Sequencing targeted bulk RNA from unsorted whole blood, leaving chains unpaired.

In the library, individual cDNA molecules carried attached unique molecular identifiers. TCRdb recomputed calls from the 5' RACE reads with MiXCR, one row per CDR3 protein. The data contain approximately 65,000 distinct CDR3 sequences, around 13% of them seen just once; the ten biggest clones take up about 14%. General study results and limits: Missing private and CD4 specificities, VDJdb matching favored anti-spike CD8 responses.

On this clonotype: Its antigen is undetermined.

CDR1 WSHSY and CDR2 SAAADI come from the germline V gene. Deletions cut 6 bases from V and 4 bases from J, with 10 bases between. The CDR3 length is 13 residues. The clonotype originates from an adult who was a healthcare worker with PCR-confirmed SARS-CoV-2 infection or an uninfected control (not recorded which). Sequences were obtained from whole blood. This sequence joins TRBV10-2 and TRBJ1-3, with D tentatively TRBD1 (6 bases). For the CDR3, the DNA is TGCGCCAGCAGGACACAGGGAGGAAACACCATATATTTT. The encoded protein is CASRTQGGNTIYF.